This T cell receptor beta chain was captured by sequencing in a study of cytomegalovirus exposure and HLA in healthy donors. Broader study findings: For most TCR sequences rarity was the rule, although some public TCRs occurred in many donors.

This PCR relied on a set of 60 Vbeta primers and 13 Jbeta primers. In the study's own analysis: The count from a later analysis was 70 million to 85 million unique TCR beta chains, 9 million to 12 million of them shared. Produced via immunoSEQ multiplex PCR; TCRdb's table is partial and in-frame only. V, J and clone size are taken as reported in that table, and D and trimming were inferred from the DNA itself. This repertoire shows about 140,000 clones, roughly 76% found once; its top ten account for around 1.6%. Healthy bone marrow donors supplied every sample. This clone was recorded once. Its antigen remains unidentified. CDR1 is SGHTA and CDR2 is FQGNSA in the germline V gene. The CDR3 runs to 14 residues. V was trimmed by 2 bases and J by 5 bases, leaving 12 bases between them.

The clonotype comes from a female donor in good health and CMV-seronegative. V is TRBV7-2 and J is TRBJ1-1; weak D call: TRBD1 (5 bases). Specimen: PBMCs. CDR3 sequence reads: CASSLTGGRTEAFF. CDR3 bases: TGTGCCAGCAGCTTAACAGGAGGGCGGACTGAAGCTTTCTTT.